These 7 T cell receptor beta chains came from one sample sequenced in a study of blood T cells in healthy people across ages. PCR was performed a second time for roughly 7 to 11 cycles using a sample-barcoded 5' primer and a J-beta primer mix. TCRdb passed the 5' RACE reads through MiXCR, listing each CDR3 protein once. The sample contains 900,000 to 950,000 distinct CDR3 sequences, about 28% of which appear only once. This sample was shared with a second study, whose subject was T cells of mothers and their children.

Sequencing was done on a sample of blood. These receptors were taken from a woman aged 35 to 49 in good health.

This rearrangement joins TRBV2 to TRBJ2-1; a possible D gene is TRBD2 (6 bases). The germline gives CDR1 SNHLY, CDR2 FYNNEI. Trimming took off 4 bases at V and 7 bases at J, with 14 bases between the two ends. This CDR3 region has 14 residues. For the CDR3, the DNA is TGTGCCAGCAGTGTTGGGAACCGGGGGAATGAGCAGTTCTTC. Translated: CASSVGNRGNEQFF.

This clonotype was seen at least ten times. The CDR3 bases are TGCGCCAGCAGCTTGGTCGCTAGCGGGGGATACAATGAGCAGTTCTTC. Its translation is CASSLVASGGYNEQFF. The rearrangement uses TRBV5-1 and TRBJ2-1, with 10 bases identical to TRBD2. Trimming took 0 bases from V and 4 from J; bases not matched to a gene: 4. CDR1 is SGHRS and CDR2 is YFSETQ in the germline V gene. The CDR3 extends over 16 amino acids. The whole variable domain, filled in from reference TRBV5-1 and TRBJ2-1, reads KAGVTQTPRYLIKTRGQQVTLSCSPISGHRSVSWYQQTPGQGLQFLFEYFSETQRNKGNFPGRFSGRQFSNSRSEMNVSTLELGDSALYLCASSLVASGGYNEQFFGPGTRLTVL.

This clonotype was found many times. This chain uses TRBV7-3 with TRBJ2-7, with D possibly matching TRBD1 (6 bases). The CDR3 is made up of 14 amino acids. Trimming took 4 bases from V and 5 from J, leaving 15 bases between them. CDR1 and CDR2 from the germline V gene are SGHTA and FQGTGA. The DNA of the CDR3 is TGTGCCAGCAGCTCGGCTACAGGGTATCACGAGCAGTACTTC. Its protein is CASSSATGYHEQYF.

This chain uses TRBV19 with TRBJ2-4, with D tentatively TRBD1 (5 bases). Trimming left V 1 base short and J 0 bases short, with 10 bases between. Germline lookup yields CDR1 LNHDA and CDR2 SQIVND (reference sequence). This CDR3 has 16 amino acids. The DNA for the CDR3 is TGTGCCAGTAGTATAGGGCAGGGCCTAGCCAAAAACATTCAGTACTTC. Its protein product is CASSIGQGLAKNIQYF.

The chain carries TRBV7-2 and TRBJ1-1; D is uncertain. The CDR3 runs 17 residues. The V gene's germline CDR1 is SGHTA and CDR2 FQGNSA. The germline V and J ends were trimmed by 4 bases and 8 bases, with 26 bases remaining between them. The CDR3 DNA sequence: TGTGCCAGCAGCTCCACCTCGGAAGGTCTTAAGCAACGGGAAGCTTTCTTT. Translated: CASSSTSEGLKQREAFF.

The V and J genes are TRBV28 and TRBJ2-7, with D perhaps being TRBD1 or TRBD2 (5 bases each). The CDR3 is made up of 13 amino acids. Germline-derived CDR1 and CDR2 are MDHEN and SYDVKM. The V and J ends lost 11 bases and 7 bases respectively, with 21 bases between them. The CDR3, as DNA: TGTGCCGGCATCGGAACAGGCCCGGGAGAGCAGTACTTC. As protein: CAGIGTGPGEQYF.

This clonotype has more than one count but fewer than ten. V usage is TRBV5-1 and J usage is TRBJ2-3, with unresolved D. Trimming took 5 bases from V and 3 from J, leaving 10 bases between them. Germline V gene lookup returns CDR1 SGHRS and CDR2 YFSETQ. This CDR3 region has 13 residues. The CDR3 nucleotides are TGCGCCAGCAGGCGTGGGGAAACAGATACGCAGTATTTT. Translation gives CASRRGETDTQYF.